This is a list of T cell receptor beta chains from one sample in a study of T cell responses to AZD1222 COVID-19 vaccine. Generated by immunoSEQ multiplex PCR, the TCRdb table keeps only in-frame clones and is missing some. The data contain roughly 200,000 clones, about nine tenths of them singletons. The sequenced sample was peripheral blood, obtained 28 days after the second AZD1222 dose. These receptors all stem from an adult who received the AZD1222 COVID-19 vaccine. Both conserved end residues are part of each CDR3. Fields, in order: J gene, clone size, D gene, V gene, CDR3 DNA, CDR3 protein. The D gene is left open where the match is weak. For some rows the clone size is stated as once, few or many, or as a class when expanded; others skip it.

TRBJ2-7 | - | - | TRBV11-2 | TGTGCCAGCAGCTCGCAGGGTTACGAGCAGTACTTC | CASSSQGYEQYF
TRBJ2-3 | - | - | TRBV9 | TGTGCCAGCAGCGTAGGAGGTCAATCCCCGGGAGATACGCAGTATTTT | CASSVGGQSPGDTQYF
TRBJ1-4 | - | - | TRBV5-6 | TGTGCCAGCAGCTTCAGGGGACGGCCTAATGAAAAACTGTTTTTT | CASSFRGRPNEKLFF
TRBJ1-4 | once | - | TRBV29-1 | TGCAGCGTTGGCGGGGTTGAAAAACTGTTTTTT | CSVGGVEKLFF
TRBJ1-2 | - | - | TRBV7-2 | TGTGCCAGCAGCTTAGGGGGGACGGCGGGCCACTATGGCTACACCTTC | CASSLGGTAGHYGYTF
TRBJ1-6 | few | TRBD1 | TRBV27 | TGTGCCAGCAGTTTACAACAGGGGGGCGCTTCACCCCTCCACTTT | CASSLQQGGASPLHF
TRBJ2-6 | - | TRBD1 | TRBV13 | TGTGCCAGCAGCGCCCCGGGACAGGCCCTCTCTGGGGCCAACGTCCTGACTTTC | CASSAPGQALSGANVLTF
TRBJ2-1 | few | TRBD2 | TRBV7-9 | TGTGCCAGCAGCTTACTAGCGGGAGGGGCCTACAATGAGCAGTTCTTC | CASSLLAGGAYNEQFF
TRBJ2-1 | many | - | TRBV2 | TGTGCCAGCAGTTTGGGAGCGTACAATGAGCAGTTCTTC | CASSLGAYNEQFF
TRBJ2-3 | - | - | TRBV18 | TGTGCCAGCTTGACACCTAGCACAGATACGCAGTATTTT | CASLTPSTDTQYF
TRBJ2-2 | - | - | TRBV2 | TGTGCCAGCAGCCCCTGGGGGGAGCTGTTTTTT | CASSPWGELFF
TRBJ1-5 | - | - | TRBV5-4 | TGTGCCAGCAGCTTGTTCGAACGGAACAATCAGCCCCAGCATTTT | CASSLFERNNQPQHF
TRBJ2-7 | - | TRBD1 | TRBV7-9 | TGTGCCAGCAGCTTAACTGGGGGACAGGGGGTCTACGAGCAGTACTTC | CASSLTGGQGVYEQYF
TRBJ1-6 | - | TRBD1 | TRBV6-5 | TGTGCCAGCAGTTACGACAGGGACTCACCCCTCCACTTT | CASSYDRDSPLHF
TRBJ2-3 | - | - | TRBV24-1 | TGTGCCACCAGTGATTTGGATCGAGATACGCAGTATTTT | CATSDLDRDTQYF
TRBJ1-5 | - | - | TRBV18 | TGTGCCAGCTCACAGGAGGCGGTTAGCAATCAGCCCCAGCATTTT | CASSQEAVSNQPQHF
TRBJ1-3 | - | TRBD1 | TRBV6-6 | TGTGCCAGCAGGGGACAGGGGTATGGAAACACCATATATTTT | CASRGQGYGNTIYF
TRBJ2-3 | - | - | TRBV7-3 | TGTGCCAGCAGCTTAACACAGGGAACGACAGATACGCAGTATTTT | CASSLTQGTTDTQYF
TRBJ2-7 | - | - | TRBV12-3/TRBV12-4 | TGTGCCAGCAGTCCCCTCCTCGGGGAGCAGTACTTC | CASSPLLGEQYF
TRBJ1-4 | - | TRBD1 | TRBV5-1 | TGCGCCAGCAGCTTGGCCGCGACAGGGGTGGAAAAACTGTTTTTT | CASSLAATGVEKLFF